Below are 12 T cell receptor beta chains sequenced from a single sample in a study of beta chain features in type 1 diabetes. Sequencing targeted expressed TCRB transcripts, as all isolated RNA had been reverse transcribed. TCRdb keeps only in-frame clones here, not all; method: immunoSEQ multiplex PCR. This sample has fewer than 650,000 clones, with 15% to 17% found just once. The sequenced sample was naive CD4+ T cells from blood. All receptors derive from a young man in good health.

This clone was seen only a few times. V and J are TRBV4-3 and TRBJ1-4; TRBD1 is a possible D gene (5 bases). The germline CDR1 and CDR2 sequences are LGHNA and YSLEER. V was cut by 1 base and J by 0 bases, with 15 bases left in between. The CDR3 extends over 18 amino acids. The CDR3 is CASSQGMGRFATNEKLFF. The CDR3 DNA follows: TGCGCCAGCAGCCAAGGCATGGGACGGTTCGCAACTAATGAAAAACTGTTTTTT.

This clone has a handful of counts. The rearrangement links TRBV5-1 to TRBJ2-5, with 8 positions matching TRBD1. V gave up 2 bases and J gave up 5 bases; unmatched junction bases: 8. Germline V gives CDR1 SGHRS, CDR2 YFSETQ. This CDR3 is built from 15 residues. This CDR3 reads CASSFGQGARETQYF. The CDR3 nucleotides read TGCGCCAGCAGCTTCGGGCAGGGGGCCCGGGAGACCCAGTACTTC.

V and J are TRBV5-1 and TRBJ2-5; tentatively, D is TRBD2 (5 bases). With 0 bases removed from V and 4 bases from J, the gap between germline ends came to 16 bases. Per germline, CDR1 SGHRS and CDR2 YFSETQ. The CDR3 has 16 amino acids. CDR3 DNA sequence: TGCGCCAGCAGCTTGGGGCCTGCGGGTAAGGGAGAGACCCAGTACTTC. It encodes CASSLGPAGKGETQYF.

The rearrangement joins TRBV7-9 to TRBJ1-3, with D unclear. The CDR3 totals 16 residues. Germline values: CDR1 SEHNR, CDR2 FQNEAQ (reference sequence). V lost 5 bases and J 3 bases, leaving 17 bases between the germline ends. CDR3 nucleotide sequence: TGTGCCAGCAGCCCCCTGGGGTTGGGTTTTGGAAACACCATATATTTT. This gives the protein CASSPLGLGFGNTIYF.

This clone was picked up a small number of times. CDR3 in DNA: TGTGCCAGCAGCTTAGGAGGACAGGGGACGTTGGTCTACGAGCAGTACTTC. This gives the protein CASSLGGQGTLVYEQYF. V usage is TRBV7-2 and J usage is TRBJ2-7; TRBD1 aligns across 9 bases. V lost 1 base, J lost 3 bases, and 10 bases stayed unmatched. The germline V gene encodes CDR1 SGHTA and CDR2 FQGNSA. The CDR3 spans 17 residues.

In regard to this clone: This CDR3 is also generated by other DNA sequences in the sample. This chain joins TRBV28 and TRBJ2-2; D unresolved. CDR3 size: 13 residues. Trimming cost V 6 bases and J 1 base, with 6 bases left between them. Germline V gives CDR1 MDHEN, CDR2 SYDVKM. The CDR3 here is CASRTGNTGELFF. The CDR3 bases are TGTGCCAGCAGGACCGGGAACACCGGGGAGCTGTTTTTT.

This clone was observed a few times. The chain links TRBV25-1 to TRBJ2-4, with 7 bases aligning to TRBD2. CDR1 MGHDK and CDR2 SYGVNS come from the germline V gene. V shed 3 bases, J shed 0 bases, and the junction held 5 bases outside the gene matches. The length of the CDR3 is 16 residues. In nucleotides, the CDR3 is TGTGCCAGCAGTGATGGGAGGGATCTAGCCAAAAACATTCAGTACTTC. Translation gives CASSDGRDLAKNIQYF. The full variable domain, completed using reference TRBV25-1 and TRBJ2-4, is EADIYQTPRYLVIGTGKKITLECSQTMGHDKMYWYQQDPGMELHLIHYSYGVNSTEKGDLSSESTVSRIRTEHFPLTLESARPSHTSQYLCASSDGRDLAKNIQYFGAGTRLSVL.

The J gene is TRBJ2-7, the V gene TRBV18; the D gene could be TRBD1 or TRBD2 (6 bases each). CDR3 length: 15 residues. The V end lost 1 base, the J end lost 3 bases, and 13 bases lay between the germline ends. CDR1 KGHSH and CDR2 LQKENI come from the germline V gene. This CDR3 reads CASSPLVGGDYEQYF. The CDR3 DNA reads as TGTGCCAGCTCACCACTGGTCGGGGGCGACTACGAGCAGTACTTC.

This rearrangement joins TRBV29-1 to TRBJ2-3, with D uncertain. Germline V gene data show CDR1 as SQVTM and CDR2 as ANQGSEA. This CDR3 has 14 residues. V was shortened by 5 bases and J by 5 bases, with 17 bases between the two germline ends. In nucleotides, the CDR3 is TGCAGCGTTCTCATACAGCCTGAAAAAGATACGCAGTATTTT. It is translated as CSVLIQPEKDTQYF.

This clone was counted between two and nine times. The chain joins TRBV9 to TRBJ1-6; TRBD1 is a possible D gene (5 bases). The CDR3 loop spans 16 amino acids. Per germline, CDR1 SGDLS and CDR2 YYNGEE. Trimming left V 4 bases short and J 7 bases short, with 18 bases between. The CDR3 DNA reads TGTGCCAGCAGCCCCTTCCGACAGAGCGAGAATTCACCCCTCCACTTT. This sequence encodes CASSPFRQSENSPLHF.

The V and J genes are TRBV21-1 and TRBJ1-1. TRBV21-1 is a pseudogene. This CDR3 region has 15 residues. The CDR3, as DNA: TGTGCCAGCAGCAGGCGGCGCGGTAAGGGCACTGAAGCTTTCTTT. Translation: CASSRRRGKGTEAFF.

Only a few counts were recorded for this clone. V is TRBV7-2 and J is TRBJ2-2; D is undetermined. V was pared by 5 bases and J by 2 bases, with 3 bases between. The germline V gene has CDR1 SGHTA and CDR2 FQGNSA. The CDR3 runs 12 residues. The CDR3 DNA reads as TGTGCCAGCAGCCATAACACCGGGGAGCTGTTTTTT. Translating gives CASSHNTGELFF. The variable domain in full, completed from reference TRBV7-2 and TRBJ2-2, reads GAGVSQSPSNKVTEKGKDVELRCDPISGHTALYWYRQSLGQGLEFLIYFQGNSAPDKSGLPSDRFSAERTGGSVSTLTIQRTQQEDSAVYLCASSHNTGELFFGEGSRLTVL.